This T cell receptor beta chain emerged from a study of T cells in localized non-small cell lung cancer. As to this clone: What it binds is unknown.

CDR3 length: 16 residues. Germline V gives CDR1 SNHLY, CDR2 FYNNEI. Trimming pared 2 bases from V and 2 bases from J, leaving 10 bases between. Only in-frame clones appear in the TCRdb table, and some are missing; sequencing was by immunoSEQ multiplex PCR. The sample has some 90,000 clones, roughly 86% seen once; the top ten hold 15%. Findings of the study overall: Uninvolved adjacent lung showed higher T cell clonality than tumor.

This sequence joins TRBV2 and TRBJ1-6, with D perhaps matching TRBD1 (5 bases). The clonotype originates from a man between 35 and 75 years old with stage I squamous cell lung carcinoma. The sample in question was peripheral blood, obtained before any cancer treatment. In DNA, the CDR3 is TGTGCCAGCAGTGAAAGAAAGGGACCCTATAATTCACCCCTCCACTTT. Protein sequence: CASSERKGPYNSPLHF.